This TCR beta chain was captured by sequencing in a study of B cell selection in AIRE deficiency (dated by TCRdb to the late 2010s). Regarding the research as a whole: Researchers compared TCRbeta repertoires of sorted blood CD4+ conventional T cells and regulatory T cells in AIRE-deficient patients with those in healthy controls. The TCR-sequenced cohort comprised about 5 AIRE-deficient APECED patients and about 5 healthy control donors. Beyond this particular receptor, the publication reports: Approximately 31% of Treg TCRbeta sequences shared among healthy donors appeared in patient Tconv cells, suggesting diversion of Treg-biased clones into the Tconv compartment. Shared Treg sequences had shorter CDR3s, which reflects a bias toward rearrangements containing few non-templated nucleotide insertions. Among under 4,500 shared Treg TCRbeta sequences, about 31% were found to be shared only among healthy donors and 9.3% only among patients, suggesting that Treg selection is less efficient in the absence of AIRE. Only TCRbeta chains were sequenced, and roughly 40% of the Treg sequences shared among healthy donors were also detected in healthy Tconv cells, possibly owing to differing TCRalpha chains. In terms of TCRBV gene usage, CDR3 length and TCR diversity, Tconv and Treg cells from AIRE-deficient patients looked similar to Tconv and Treg cells from healthy donors.

For sorting, conventional CD4 T cells were defined as CD4+CD127+ cells. Control samples were obtained from healthy donors who were not related to the patients. Tconv and Treg cells for TCRbeta sequencing were sorted on a FACSAria flow cytometer. The sorted cells went into 5-ml round-bottom polystyrene tubes, and the dry cell pellets were then frozen at -80 degrees C until sequencing. To note about this clone: The target of this receptor is not known. Qualities for individual bases were not recorded, and no much larger clone is one base off.

There are 16 amino acids in the CDR3, from cysteine to phenylalanine inclusive. Here the CDR3 DNA is all that survives: 48 bases in frame from base 1. CDR1 is given as MNHEY and CDR2 as SVGAGI, both from the germline V gene. V lost 2 bases and J lost 2 bases, and the count of bases not matched to a germline gene is 5. TCRbeta chain sequencing was performed with the immunoSEQ platform. In the authors' own workflow: When conventional T cell repertoires were pooled, 1x10^5 or so distinct in-frame TCRbeta sequences were obtained from patients and over 130,000 from healthy donors. Treg TCRbeta sequences shared by two or more individuals were defined as public, and these public Treg TCRbeta sequences were subsequently searched for in Tconv repertoires. Group differences were tested with Mann-Whitney U tests and Bonferroni-Dunn correction in GraphPad Prism 7.03. Drawn from immuneACCESS, this table holds only the in-frame rearrangements with V and J called that TCRdb kept. Clones are partly lost; checked studies trace under half to an unresolved V gene and leave the rest unexplained. The D gene and trimming were derived from the DNA, and the V and J assignments and clone size from that table. This sample has about 24,000 clones in its table, and approximately 96% of those were observed once. The biggest ten clones account for roughly 0.16% of the sample.

The chain joins TRBV6-5 to TRBJ1-2; TRBD1 fits 10 bases in the junction. The sequenced material came from CD4+CD127+ conventional T cells sorted from PBMCs. The clonotype originates from a human donor in good health. The DNA reads as follows: TGTGCCAGCAGTTACCGGGACAGGGGTGCGAACTATGGCTACACCTTC. Its translation reads: CASSYRDRGANYGYTF.